This T cell receptor (beta chain) was captured in a study of OX40 agonist ivuxolimab in advanced cancers. The CDR3 totals 15 residues. V lost 6 bases, J lost 5 bases, and 10 bases stayed unmatched. Per germline, CDR1 MDHEN and CDR2 SYDVKM. The repertoire was sequenced with immunoSEQ multiplex PCR; TCRdb's copy has only in-frame clones and lacks some. The sample shows tens of thousands of clones, over 80% of them seen only once. This TCR came from an adult with an advanced solid tumor such as melanoma, head and neck, liver or kidney cancer. The rearrangement joins TRBV28 to TRBJ2-7, with 10 nucleotides matching TRBD1. This sample comprised CD4+ or CD8+ T cells sorted from blood, obtained in a trial of the OX40 agonist ivuxolimab. CDR3 bases: TGTGCCAGCAGCGAGACAGGGGGCGCAAACAACGAGCAGTACTTC. Translating it yields CASSETGGANNEQYF. Full variable domain (remainder filled in from reference TRBV28 and TRBJ2-7): DVKVTQSSRYLVKRTGEKVFLECVQDMDHENMFWYRQDPGLGLRLIYFSYDVKMKEKGDIPEGYSVSREKKERFSLILESASTNQTSMYLCASSETGGANNEQYFGPGTRLTVT.